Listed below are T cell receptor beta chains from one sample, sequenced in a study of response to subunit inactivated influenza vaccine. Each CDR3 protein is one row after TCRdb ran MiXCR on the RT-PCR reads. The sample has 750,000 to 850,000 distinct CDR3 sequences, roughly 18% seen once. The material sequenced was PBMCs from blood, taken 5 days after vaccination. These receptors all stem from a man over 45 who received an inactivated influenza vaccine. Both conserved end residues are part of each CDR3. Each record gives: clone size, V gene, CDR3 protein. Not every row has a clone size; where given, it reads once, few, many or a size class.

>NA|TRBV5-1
CASSLGGQATGELFF
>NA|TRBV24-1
CATSDPRQGDTTQYF
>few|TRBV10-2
CASRQGPYNTDTQYF
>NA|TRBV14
CASSRLPGAGYGYTF
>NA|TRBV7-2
CASSLTRAIRPGEQYF
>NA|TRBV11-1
CASSLILAGPFLNTGELFF
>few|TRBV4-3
CASSQDKEIRRRHF
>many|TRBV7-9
CASSLFQGPGEQYF
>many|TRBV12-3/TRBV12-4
CASSSLGGYETQYF
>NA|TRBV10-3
CAISILAAPSTDTQYF
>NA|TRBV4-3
CASSQAQGWDEFRYNEQFF
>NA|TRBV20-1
CSAGDPGTGELFF
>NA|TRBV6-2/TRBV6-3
CASSYSRATPYTGELF
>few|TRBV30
CAWFLATGELFF
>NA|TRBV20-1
CSAYSTVYGYTF
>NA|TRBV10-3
CAISDSGTLRWIDTQYF
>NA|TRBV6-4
CARAGIYNEQFF
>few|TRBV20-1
CSARRVEQYF
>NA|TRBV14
CASSQRDRTGRKQYF
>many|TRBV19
CASQSGEVNTEAFF
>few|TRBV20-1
CSARTSVGAGELFF
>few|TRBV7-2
CASTSGRNTGELFF
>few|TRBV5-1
CASSLALGSGNTEQFF
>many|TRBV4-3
CASSQDLRGSGANVLTF
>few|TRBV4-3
CASSQEQGLRTDTQYF
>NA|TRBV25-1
CASSESRQGSGEQFF
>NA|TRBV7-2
CASRKGGASYEQYF
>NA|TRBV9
CASGVDGLAGVEQFF
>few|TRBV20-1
CSARGGGRTGELFF
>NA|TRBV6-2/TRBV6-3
CASSYSLAGIEVF
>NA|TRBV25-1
CASSERSLAGVGEQYF
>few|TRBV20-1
CSTGRGVNTEAFF
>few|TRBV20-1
CSATNRERSYNEQFF
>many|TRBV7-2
CASSLGTEYEQFF
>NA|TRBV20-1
CSASRSNTGELFF
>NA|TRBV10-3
CAISDGRGSYEQYF
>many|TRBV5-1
CASSIETGGVADTQYF